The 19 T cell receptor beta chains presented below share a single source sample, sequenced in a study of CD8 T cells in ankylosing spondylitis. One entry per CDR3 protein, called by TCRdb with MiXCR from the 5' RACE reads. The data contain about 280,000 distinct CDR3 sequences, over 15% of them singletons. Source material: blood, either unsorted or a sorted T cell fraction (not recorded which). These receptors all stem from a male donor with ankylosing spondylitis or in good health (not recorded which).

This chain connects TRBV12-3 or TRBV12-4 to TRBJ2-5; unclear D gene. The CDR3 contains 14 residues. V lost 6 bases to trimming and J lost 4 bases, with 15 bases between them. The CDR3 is CASRPVEAAETQYF. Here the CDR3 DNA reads TGTGCCAGCAGGCCAGTCGAGGCCGCAGAGACCCAGTACTTC.

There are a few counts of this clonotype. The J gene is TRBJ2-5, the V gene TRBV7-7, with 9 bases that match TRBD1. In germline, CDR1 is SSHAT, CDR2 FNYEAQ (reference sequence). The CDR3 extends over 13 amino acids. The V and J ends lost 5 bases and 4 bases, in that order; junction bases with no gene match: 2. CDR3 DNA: TGTGCCAGCAGCCTGGACAGGGGAGAGACCCAGTACTTC. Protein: CASSLDRGETQYF.

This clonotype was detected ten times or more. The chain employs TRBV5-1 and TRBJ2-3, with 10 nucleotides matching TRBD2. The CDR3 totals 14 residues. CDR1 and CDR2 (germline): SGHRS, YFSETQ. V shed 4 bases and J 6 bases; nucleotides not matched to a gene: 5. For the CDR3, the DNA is TGCGCCAGCAGCGAAATAGCGGGGGGTGATACGCAGTATTTT. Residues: CASSEIAGGDTQYF.

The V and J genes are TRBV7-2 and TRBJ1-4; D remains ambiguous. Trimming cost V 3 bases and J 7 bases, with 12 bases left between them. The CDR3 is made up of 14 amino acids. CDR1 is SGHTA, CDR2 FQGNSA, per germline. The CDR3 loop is CASSFAGLSEKLFF. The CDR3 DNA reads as TGTGCCAGCAGCTTCGCGGGCTTGAGTGAAAAACTGTTTTTT.

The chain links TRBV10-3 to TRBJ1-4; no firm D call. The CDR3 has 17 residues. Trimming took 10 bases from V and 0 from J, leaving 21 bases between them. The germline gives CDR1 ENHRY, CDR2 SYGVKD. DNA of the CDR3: TGTGCCACCCCGTTGTTGATTTGGGGTTCAACTAATGAAAAACTGTTTTTT. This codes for CATPLLIWGSTNEKLFF.

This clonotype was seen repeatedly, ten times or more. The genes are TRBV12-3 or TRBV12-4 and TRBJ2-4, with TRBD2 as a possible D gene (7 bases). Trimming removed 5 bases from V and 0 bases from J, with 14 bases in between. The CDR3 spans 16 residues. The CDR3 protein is CASSRGADGAKNIQYF. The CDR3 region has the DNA TGTGCCAGCAGTCGGGGGGCCGACGGAGCCAAAAACATTCAGTACTTC.

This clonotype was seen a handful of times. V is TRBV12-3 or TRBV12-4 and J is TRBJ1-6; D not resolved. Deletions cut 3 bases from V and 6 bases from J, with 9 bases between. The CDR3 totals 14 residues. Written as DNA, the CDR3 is TGTGCCAGCAGTTTTGGACCCCGTAATTCACCCCTCCACTTT. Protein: CASSFGPRNSPLHF.

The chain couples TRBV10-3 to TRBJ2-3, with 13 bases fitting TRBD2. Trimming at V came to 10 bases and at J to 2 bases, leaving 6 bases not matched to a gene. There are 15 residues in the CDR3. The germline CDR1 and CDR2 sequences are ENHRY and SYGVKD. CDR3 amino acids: CARRLAGGTTDTQYF. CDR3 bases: TGTGCCAGAAGACTAGCGGGGGGAACCACAGATACGCAGTATTTT.

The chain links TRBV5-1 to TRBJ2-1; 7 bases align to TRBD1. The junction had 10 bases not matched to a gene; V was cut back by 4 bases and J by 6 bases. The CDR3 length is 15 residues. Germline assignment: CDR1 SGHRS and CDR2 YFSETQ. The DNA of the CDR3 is TGCGCCAGCAGCCGCCCTACGGACAGGAGCAATGAGCAGTTCTTC. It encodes CASSRPTDRSNEQFF.

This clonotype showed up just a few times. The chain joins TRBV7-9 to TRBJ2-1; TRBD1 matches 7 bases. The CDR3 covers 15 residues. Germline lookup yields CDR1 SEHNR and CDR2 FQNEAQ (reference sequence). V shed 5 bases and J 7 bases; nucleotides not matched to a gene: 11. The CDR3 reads CASSPRGQLVNEQFF. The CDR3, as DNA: TGTGCCAGCAGCCCCCGGGGACAGCTTGTGAATGAGCAGTTCTTC.

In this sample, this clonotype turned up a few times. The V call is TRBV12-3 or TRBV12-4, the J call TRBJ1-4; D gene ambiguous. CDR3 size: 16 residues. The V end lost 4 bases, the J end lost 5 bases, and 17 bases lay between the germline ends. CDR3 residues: CASSSVNGRANEKLFF. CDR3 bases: TGTGCCAGCAGTTCCGTCAATGGGAGGGCGAATGAAAAACTGTTTTTT.

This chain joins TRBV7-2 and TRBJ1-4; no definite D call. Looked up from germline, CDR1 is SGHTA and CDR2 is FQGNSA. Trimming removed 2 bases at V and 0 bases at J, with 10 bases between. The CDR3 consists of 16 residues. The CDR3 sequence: CASSLFGRATNEKLFF. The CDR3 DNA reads TGTGCCAGCAGCTTATTCGGACGGGCAACTAATGAAAAACTGTTTTTT.

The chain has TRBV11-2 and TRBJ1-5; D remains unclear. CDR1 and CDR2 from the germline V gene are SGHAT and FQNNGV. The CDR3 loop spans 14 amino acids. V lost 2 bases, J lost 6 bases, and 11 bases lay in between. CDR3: CASSLSARGQPQHF. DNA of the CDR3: TGTGCCAGCAGCTTAAGTGCTCGGGGTCAGCCCCAGCATTTT.

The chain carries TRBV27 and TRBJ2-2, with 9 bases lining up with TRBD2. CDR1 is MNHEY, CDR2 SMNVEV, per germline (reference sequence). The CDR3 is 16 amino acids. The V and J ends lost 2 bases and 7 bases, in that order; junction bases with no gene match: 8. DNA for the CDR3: TGTGCCAGCAGTTTAAAGCTAGCGGGGACCGGCGGGGAGCTGTTTTTT. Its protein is CASSLKLAGTGGELFF.

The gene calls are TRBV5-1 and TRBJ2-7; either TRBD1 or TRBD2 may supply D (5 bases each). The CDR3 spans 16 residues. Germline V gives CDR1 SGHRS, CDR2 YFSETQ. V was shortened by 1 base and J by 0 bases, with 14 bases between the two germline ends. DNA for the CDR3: TGCGCCAGCAGCTTGTCCGGGACGGACAACTCCTACGAGCAGTACGTC. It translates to CASSLSGTDNSYEQYV.

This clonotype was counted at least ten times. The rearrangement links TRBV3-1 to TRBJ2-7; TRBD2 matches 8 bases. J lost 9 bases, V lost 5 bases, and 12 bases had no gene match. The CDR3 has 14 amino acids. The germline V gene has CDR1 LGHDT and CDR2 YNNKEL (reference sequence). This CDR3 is CASSSSPGLVPQYV. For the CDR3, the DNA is TGTGCCAGCAGCTCAAGTCCGGGACTAGTTCCGCAGTACGTC.

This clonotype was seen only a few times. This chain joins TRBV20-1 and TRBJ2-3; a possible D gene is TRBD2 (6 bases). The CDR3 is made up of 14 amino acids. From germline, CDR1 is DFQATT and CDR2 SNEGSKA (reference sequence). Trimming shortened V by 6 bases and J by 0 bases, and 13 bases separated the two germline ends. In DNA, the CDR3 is TGCAGTGCCAACGCCGGGACTAGCACAGATACGCAGTATTTT. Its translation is CSANAGTSTDTQYF.

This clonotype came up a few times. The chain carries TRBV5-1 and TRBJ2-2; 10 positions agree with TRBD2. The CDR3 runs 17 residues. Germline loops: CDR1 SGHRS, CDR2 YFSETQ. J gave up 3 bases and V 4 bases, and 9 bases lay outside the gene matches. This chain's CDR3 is CASSPGPSGSDTGELFF. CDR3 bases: TGCGCCAGCAGCCCCGGTCCTAGCGGGAGCGACACCGGGGAGCTGTTTTTT. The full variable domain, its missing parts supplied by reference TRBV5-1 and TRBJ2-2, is KAGVTQTPRYLIKTRGQQVTLSCSPISGHRSVSWYQQTPGQGLQFLFEYFSETQRNKGNFPGRFSGRQFSNSRSEMNVSTLELGDSALYLCASSPGPSGSDTGELFFGEGSRLTVL.

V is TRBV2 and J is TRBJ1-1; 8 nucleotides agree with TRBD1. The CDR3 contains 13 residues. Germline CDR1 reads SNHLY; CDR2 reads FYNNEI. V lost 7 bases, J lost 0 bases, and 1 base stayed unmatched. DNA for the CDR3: TGTGCCAGCAAGGACAGGGTGAACACTGAAGCTTTCTTT. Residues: CASKDRVNTEAFF. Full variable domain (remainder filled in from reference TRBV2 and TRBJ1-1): EPEVTQTPSHQVTQMGQEVILRCVPISNHLYFYWYRQILGQKVEFLVSFYNNEISEKSEIFDDQFSVERPDGSNFTLKIRSTKLEDSAMYFCASKDRVNTEAFFGQGTRLTVV.